This T cell receptor (beta chain) was retrieved from a study of blood T cell repertoires in COVID-19 (dated by TCRdb to 2020 to 2022). Regarding the complete study: The collaborator samples originated in the United States, Italy and Spain and spanned the acute and convalescent phases of COVID-19. The material from the prospective study consisted of cDNA or gDNA derived from T cells, B-cell-depleted T cells, or PBMCs. Deeply sampled blood TCRbeta repertoires from subjects exposed to, actively infected with, or recovered from COVID-19 were included in the dataset. A freely available public database, intended as a resource for researchers studying the immune response to SARS-CoV-2, is where the repertoires were released. The samples were drawn from the first 160 participants of the ongoing ImmuneRACE study and from 1,254 subjects provided by 6 global collaborators. Nearly every sample came with metadata listing a de-identified subject ID, COVID-19 status, age in years and sex. HLA class I and class II types, where available, came from metadata supplied by the sample provider rather than from assay-based typing.

Whole blood was collected in K2EDTA tubes by collaborating institutions according to the institutions' own protocols. For TCRbeta analysis, collaborators shipped samples in one of three forms: frozen whole blood, isolated PBMCs, or DNA extracted from either of those sample types. Worth noting for this clone: Its antigen remains unidentified. Base qualities are missing; no much larger clone stands one base away.

Taken from the germline V gene, the CDR1 and CDR2 loops are SGDLS and YYNGEE. Spanning cysteine to phenylalanine, the CDR3 consists of 13 amino acids. Of the read, only the CDR3 DNA is kept; its 39 bases are in frame from base 1. A distance of 5 bases separates the germline ends of V and J, which lose 0 bases and 2 bases respectively. Study-wide findings and limitations: How much clinical and demographic metadata was included differed by source and by participant, and the metadata was provided uncurated.

The immunoSEQ Assay, a bias-controlled multiplex PCR, was used to amplify TCRbeta CDR3 regions from genomic DNA. On the study's bioinformatics: Within the assay, amplification of reference gene primers was used to estimate how many nucleated cells each sample contained. To quantify the absolute abundance of each unique TCRbeta CDR3 rearrangement, sequence reads were collapsed and filtered. For each sample, productive Simpson clonality was calculated by taking the square root of Simpson's diversity index across productive rearrangements. TCRdb obtained this table from immuneACCESS and retained in-frame rearrangements with V and J assigned. These tables miss some clones; where compared with another copy, unresolved V genes account for less than half of the shortfall, and the remainder is unexplained. V and J calls and clone size are copied from that table; D and trimming were computed from the DNA. This sample has hundreds of thousands of clones in its table, and about 80% of those were observed once. The ten largest clones represent over 1.5% of the sample.

The sequence was obtained from a woman of 80 years or more with acute or convalescent COVID-19. Recombination joined TRBV9 with TRBJ1-1, with the D gene not confidently named. The sequencing input was peripheral blood. CDR3 sequence: CASSVVYNTEAFF. The DNA sequence is as follows: TGTGCCAGCAGCGTAGTCTATAACACTGAAGCTTTCTTT.